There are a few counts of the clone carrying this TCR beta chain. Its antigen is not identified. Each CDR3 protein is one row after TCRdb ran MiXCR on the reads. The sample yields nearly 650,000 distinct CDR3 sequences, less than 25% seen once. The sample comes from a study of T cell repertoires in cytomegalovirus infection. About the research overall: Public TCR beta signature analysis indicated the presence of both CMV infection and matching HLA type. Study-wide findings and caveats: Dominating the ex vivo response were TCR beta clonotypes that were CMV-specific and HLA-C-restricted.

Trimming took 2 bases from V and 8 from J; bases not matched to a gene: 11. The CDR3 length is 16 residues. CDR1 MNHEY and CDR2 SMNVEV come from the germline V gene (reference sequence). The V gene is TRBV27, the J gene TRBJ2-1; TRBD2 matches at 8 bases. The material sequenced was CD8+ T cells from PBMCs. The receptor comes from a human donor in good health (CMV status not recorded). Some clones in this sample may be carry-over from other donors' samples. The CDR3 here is CASSLETGGTVDEQFF. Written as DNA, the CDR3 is TGTGCCAGCAGTTTAGAGACGGGGGGGACTGTCGATGAGCAGTTCTTC.